These 5 T cell receptor beta chains were all obtained from the same sample, sequenced in a study of blood T cell repertoires in COVID-19. The repertoire was sequenced with immunoSEQ multiplex PCR; TCRdb's copy has only in-frame clones and lacks some. In the table there are under 250,000 clones, about 93% of which are singletons. Sequenced material: peripheral blood. These TCRs come from a man in his sixties with COVID-19, enrolled during active disease.

The CDR3 region is CASSLGSGGTSGELFF. DNA for the CDR3: TGCGCCAGCAGCTTAGGTAGCGGGGGGACGTCCGGGGAGCTGTTTTTT. V usage is TRBV5-1 and J usage is TRBJ2-2; 10 nucleotides line up with TRBD2. V shed 2 bases, J shed 6 bases, and the junction held 7 bases outside the gene matches. The CDR3 runs 16 residues. From germline, CDR1 is SGHRS and CDR2 YFSETQ.

This clone was picked up one time. The gene calls are TRBV3-1 (or the pseudogene TRBV3-2) and TRBJ1-4; D unclear. The germline V and J ends were trimmed by 0 bases and 7 bases, with 12 bases remaining between them. The CDR3 consists of 15 residues. The germline V gene encodes CDR1 LGHDT and CDR2 YNNKEL (reference sequence). In DNA form, the CDR3 reads TGTGCCAGCAGCCAAGAAGGCGGAGCGGGTGAAAAACTGTTTTTT. Translated: CASSQEGGAGEKLFF.

V and J are TRBV4-1 and TRBJ1-4; 7 bases fit TRBD1. Germline V lookup: CDR1 MGHRA, CDR2 YSYEKL. The CDR3 totals 13 residues. V was pared by 3 bases and J by 7 bases, with 2 bases of the junction left unmatched. CDR3 residues: CASSQGQTEKLFF. Here the CDR3 DNA reads TGCGCCAGCAGCCAGGGACAGACTGAAAAACTGTTTTTT.

The chain recombines TRBV6-2 or TRBV6-3 with TRBJ1-1; D is unresolved. Germline V CDR1 and CDR2: MNHEY, SVGEGT. The CDR3 is 14 residues long. The V end lost 0 bases, the J end lost 6 bases, and 11 bases lay between the germline ends. The CDR3 here is CASSYSAIKSEAFF. For the CDR3, the DNA is TGTGCCAGCAGTTACTCTGCGATTAAATCTGAAGCTTTCTTT.

V and J are TRBV5-1 and TRBJ1-1; D perhaps matches TRBD1 (5 bases). From germline, CDR1 is SGHRS and CDR2 YFSETQ. This CDR3 has 15 amino acids. V was shortened by 0 bases and J by 1 base, with 10 bases between the two germline ends. The DNA of the CDR3 is TGCGCCAGCAGCTTGGGAAGGGGTGGGAACACTGAAGCTTTCTTT. Amino acid sequence: CASSLGRGGNTEAFF.